The source of this T cell receptor (beta chain) is a study of identical twins. CDR1 and CDR2 from the germline V gene are SQVTM and ANQGSEA. Trimming left V 3 bases short and J 4 bases short, with 9 bases between. The CDR3 loop spans 12 amino acids. This clonotype was observed at least ten times. MiXCR, applied by TCRdb to the 5' RACE reads, yields one record per CDR3 protein. This table has about 460,000 distinct CDR3 sequences, over 12% appearing once. Another study also made use of these data, one on yellow fever vaccine responses in identical twins.

This rearrangement joins TRBV29-1 to TRBJ2-5, with unresolved D. The origin of this receptor is a woman in her late teens or twenties in good health. The sequenced sample was CD4+ T cells sorted from blood. CDR3 region: CSVDRAAETQYF. In DNA, the CDR3 is TGCAGCGTTGACCGGGCGGCAGAGACCCAGTACTTC.